The source of this T cell receptor beta chain is a study of blood T cell repertoires in COVID-19. Study information: Sources were T cells, B-cell-depleted T cells, or PBMCs; the material itself was cDNA or gDNA.

The repertoire was sequenced with immunoSEQ multiplex PCR; TCRdb's copy has only in-frame clones and lacks some. This sample carries tens of thousands of clones, approximately 74% of them seen once, and the ten largest clones take 3.5% to 4%. The TCR comes from a man between 65 and 80 years old with COVID-19, enrolled during active disease. Specimen: peripheral blood.

CDR3 nucleotides: TGCGCCAGCAGCTTGGCGGGACAGGTGACGAACACTGAAGCTTTCTTT. Amino acids: CASSLAGQVTNTEAFF. This rearrangement joins TRBV5-1 to TRBJ1-1; 8 positions agree with TRBD1. Germline-derived CDR1 and CDR2 are SGHRS and YFSETQ. The length of the CDR3 is 16 residues. V trimming: 0 bases; J trimming: 1 base; junction bases outside the gene matches: 5.